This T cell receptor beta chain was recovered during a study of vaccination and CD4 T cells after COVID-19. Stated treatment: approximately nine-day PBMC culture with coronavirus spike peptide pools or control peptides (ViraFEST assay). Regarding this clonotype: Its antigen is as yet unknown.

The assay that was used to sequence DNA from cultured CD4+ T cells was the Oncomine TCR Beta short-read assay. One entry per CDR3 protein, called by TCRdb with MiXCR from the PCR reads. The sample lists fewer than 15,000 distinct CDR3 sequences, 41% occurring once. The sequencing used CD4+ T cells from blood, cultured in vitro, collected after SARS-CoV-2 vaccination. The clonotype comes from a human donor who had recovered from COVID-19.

CDR3 in DNA: TGTGCCAGCAGCAAAGGGGGGAATAATTCACCCCTCCACTTT. Its translation is CASSKGGNNSPLHF. This chain connects TRBV21-1 to TRBJ1-6; TRBD1, the table's D call, was not compared with the DNA. TRBV21-1 corresponds to a pseudogene. This CDR3 has 14 amino acids.